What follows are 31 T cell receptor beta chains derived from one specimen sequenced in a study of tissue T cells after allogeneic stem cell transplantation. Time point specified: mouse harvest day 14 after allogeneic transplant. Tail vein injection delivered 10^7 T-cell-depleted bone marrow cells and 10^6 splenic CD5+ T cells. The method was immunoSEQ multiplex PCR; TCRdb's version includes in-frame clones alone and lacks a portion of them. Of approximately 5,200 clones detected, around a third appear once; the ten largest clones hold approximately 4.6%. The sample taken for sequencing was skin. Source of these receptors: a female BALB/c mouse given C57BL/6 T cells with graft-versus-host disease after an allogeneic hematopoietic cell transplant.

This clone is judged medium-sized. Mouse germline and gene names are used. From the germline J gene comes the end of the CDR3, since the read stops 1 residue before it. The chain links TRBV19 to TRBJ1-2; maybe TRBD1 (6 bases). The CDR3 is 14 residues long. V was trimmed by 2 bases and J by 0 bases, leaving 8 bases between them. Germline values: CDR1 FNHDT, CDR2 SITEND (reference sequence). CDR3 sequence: CASSMGHTNSDYTF. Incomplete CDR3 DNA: TGTGCCAGCAGTATGGGACATACAAACTCCGACTACACC.

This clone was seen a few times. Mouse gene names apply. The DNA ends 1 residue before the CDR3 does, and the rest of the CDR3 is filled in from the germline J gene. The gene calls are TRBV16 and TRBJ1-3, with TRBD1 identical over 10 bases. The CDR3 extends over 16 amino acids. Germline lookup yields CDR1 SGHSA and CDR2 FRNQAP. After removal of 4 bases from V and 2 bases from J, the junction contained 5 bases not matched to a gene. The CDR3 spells CASSSTGTGAGNTLYF. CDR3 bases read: TGTGCAAGCAGCTCGACCGGGACAGGGGCTGGAAATACGCTCTAT.

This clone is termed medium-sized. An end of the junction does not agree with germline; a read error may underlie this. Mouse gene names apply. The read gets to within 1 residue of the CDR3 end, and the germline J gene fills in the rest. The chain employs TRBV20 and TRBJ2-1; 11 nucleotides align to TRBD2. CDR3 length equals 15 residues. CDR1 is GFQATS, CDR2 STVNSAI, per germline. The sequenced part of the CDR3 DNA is TGTGGTGCTCGGGACTGGGGGAATAACTATGCTGAGCAGTTC. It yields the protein CGARDWGNNYAEQF. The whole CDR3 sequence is CGARDWGNNYAEQFF. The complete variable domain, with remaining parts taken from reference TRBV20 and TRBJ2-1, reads GALVYQYPRRTICKSGTSMRMECQAVGFQATSVAWYRQSPQKTFELIALSTVNSAIKYEQNFTQEKFPISHPNLSFSSMTVLNAYLEDRGLYLCGARDWGNNYAEQFFGPGTRLTVL.

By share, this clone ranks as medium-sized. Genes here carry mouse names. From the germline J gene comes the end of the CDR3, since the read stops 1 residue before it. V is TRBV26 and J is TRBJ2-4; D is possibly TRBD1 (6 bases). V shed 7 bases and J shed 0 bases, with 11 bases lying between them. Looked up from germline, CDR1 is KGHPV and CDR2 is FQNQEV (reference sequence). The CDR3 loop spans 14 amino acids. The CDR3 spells CASTPGTSQNTLYF. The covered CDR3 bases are TGTGCCAGCACCCCCGGGACAAGTCAAAACACCTTGTAC.

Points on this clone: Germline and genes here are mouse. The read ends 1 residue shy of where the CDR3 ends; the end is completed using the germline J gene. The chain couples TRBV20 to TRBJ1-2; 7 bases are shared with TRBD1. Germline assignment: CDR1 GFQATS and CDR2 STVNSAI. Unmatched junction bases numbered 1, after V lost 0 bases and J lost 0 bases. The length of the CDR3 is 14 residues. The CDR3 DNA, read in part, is TGTGGTGCTAGGGATACAGGGGCAAACTCCGACTACACC. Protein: CGARDTGANSDYT. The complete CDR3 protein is CGARDTGANSDYTF.

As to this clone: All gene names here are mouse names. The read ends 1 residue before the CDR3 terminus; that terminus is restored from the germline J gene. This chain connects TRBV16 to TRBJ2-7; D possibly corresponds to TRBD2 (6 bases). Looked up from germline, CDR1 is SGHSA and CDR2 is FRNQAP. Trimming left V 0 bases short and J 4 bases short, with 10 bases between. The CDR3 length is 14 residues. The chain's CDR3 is CASSLEPGGYEQYF. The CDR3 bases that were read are TGTGCAAGCAGCTTAGAGCCCGGGGGGTATGAACAGTAC.

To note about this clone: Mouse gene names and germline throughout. CDR3 sequence: CASSEDNYNSPLYF. The covered CDR3 bases are TGTGCCAGCAGTGAAGACAATTATAATTCGCCCCTCTAC. This chain links TRBV13-3 with TRBJ1-6, with D uncertain. With the read ending 1 residue before the CDR3 end, the germline J gene is used to fill in that end. TRBJ1-6 is annotated as an ORF whose role is uncertain. This CDR3 contains 14 residues. The germline CDR1 and CDR2 sequences are NNHDY and SYVADS. With 2 bases removed from V and 4 bases from J, the gap between germline ends came to 7 bases.

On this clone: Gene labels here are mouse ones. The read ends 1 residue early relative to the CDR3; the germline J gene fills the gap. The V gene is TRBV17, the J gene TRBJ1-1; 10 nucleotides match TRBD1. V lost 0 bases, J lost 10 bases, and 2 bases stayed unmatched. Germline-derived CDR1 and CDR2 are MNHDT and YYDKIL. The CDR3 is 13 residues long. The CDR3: CASSRDRTGGVFF. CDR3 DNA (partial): TGTGCTAGCAGTAGAGATAGGACAGGGGGAGTCTTC. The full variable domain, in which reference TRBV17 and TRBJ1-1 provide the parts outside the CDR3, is DTTVKQNPRYKLARVGKPVNLICSQTMNHDTMYWYQKKPNQAPKLLLFYYDKILNREADTFEKFQSSRPNNSFCSLYIGSAGLEYSAMYLCASSRDRTGGVFFGKGTRLTVV.

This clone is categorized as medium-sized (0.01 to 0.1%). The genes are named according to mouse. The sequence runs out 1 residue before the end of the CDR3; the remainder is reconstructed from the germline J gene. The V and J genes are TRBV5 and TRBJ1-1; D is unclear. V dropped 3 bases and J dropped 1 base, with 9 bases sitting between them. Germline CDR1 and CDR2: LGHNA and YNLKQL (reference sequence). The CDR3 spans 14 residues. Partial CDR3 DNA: TGTGCCAGCAGCCAGGGCCCTGGGAACACAGAAGTCTTC. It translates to CASSQGPGNTEVF. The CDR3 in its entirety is CASSQGPGNTEVFF.

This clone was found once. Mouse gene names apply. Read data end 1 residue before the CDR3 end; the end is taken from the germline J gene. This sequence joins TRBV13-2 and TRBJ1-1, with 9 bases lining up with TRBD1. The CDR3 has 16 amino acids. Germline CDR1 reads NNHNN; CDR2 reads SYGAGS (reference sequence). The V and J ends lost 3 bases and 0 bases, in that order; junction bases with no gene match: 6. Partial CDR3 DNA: TGTGCCAGCGGTGGTCCCGGGACAGGGCCAAACACAGAAGTCTTC. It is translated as CASGGPGTGPNTEVF. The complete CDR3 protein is CASGGPGTGPNTEVFF.

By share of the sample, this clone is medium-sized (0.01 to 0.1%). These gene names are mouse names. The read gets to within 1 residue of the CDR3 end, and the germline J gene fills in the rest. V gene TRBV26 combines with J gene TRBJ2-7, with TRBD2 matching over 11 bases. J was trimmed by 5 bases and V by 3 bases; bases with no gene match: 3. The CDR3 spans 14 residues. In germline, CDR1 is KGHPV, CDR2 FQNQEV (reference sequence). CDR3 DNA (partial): TGTGCCAGCAGTCTCTTGGACTGGGGGGATGAACAGTAC. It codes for CASSLLDWGDEQY. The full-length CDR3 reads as CASSLLDWGDEQYF.

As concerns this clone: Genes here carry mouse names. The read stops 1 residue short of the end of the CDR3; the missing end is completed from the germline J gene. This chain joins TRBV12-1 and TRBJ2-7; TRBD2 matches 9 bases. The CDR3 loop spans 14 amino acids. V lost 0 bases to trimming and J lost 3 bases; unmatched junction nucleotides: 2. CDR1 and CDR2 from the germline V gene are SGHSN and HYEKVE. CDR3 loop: CASSLAGGVYEQYF. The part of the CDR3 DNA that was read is TGTGCCAGCTCTCTCGCTGGGGGGGTCTATGAACAGTAC.

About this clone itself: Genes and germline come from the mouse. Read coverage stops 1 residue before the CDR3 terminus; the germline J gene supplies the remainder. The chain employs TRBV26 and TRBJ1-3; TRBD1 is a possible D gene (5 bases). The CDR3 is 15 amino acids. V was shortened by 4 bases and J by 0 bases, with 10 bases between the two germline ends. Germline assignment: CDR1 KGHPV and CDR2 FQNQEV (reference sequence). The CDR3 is CASSPLTVSGNTLYF. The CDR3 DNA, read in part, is TGTGCCAGCAGTCCCCTGACAGTTTCTGGAAATACGCTCTAT.

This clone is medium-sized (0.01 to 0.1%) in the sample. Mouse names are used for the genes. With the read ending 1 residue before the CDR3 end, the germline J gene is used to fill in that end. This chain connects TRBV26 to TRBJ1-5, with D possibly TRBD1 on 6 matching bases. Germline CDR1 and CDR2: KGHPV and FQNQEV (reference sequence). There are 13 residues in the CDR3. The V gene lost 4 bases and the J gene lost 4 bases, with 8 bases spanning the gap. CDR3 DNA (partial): TGTGCCAGCAGTCCGGGACAAAACCAGGCTCCGCTT. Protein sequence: CASSPGQNQAPL. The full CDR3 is CASSPGQNQAPLF.

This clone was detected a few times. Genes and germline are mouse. The CDR3: CSSSHGQGSSYNSPLYF. Incomplete CDR3 DNA: TGCTCCAGCAGTCACGGACAGGGGAGTTCCTATAATTCGCCCCTCTAC. V usage is TRBV23 and J usage is TRBJ1-6; TRBD1 is the table's D call and was not checked against the DNA. The missing CDR3 end, 1 residue past where the read stops, is filled in from the germline J gene. TRBJ1-6 is known as an ORF, though its function is uncertain. The germline V gene encodes CDR1 KGHTA and CDR2 FQNQQP. The length of the CDR3 is 17 residues.

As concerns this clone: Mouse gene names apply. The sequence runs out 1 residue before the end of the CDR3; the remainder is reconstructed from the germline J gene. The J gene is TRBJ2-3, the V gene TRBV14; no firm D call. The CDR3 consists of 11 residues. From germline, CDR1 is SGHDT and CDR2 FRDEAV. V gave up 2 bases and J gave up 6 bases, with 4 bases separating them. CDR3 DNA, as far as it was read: TGTGCCAGCAGTTTTACGGAAACGCTGTAT. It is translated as CASSFTETLY. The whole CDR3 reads CASSFTETLYF.

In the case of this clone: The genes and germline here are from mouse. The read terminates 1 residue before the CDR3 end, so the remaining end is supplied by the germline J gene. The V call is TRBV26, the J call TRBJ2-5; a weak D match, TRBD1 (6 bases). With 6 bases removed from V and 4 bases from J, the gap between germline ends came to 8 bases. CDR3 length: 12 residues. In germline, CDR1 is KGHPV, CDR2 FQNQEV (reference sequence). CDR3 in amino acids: CASSRTEDTQYF. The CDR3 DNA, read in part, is TGTGCCAGCAGCCGGACAGAAGACACCCAGTAC.

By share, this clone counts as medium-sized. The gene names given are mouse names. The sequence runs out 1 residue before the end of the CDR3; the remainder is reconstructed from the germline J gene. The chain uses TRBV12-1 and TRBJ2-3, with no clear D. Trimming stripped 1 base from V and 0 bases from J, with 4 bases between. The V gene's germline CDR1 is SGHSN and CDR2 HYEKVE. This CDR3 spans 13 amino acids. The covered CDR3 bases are TGTGCCAGCTCTCTGACTAGTGCAGAAACGCTGTAT. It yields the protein CASSLTSAETLY. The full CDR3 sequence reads CASSLTSAETLYF.

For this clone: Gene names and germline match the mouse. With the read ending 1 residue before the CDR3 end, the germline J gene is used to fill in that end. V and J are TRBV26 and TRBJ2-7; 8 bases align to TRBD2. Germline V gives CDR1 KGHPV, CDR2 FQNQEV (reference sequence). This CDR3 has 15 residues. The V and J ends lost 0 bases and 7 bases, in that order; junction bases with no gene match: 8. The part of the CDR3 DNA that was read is TGTGCCAGCAGTCTGTCGAGGGGGGGGCGAGGGGAACAGTAC. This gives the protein CASSLSRGGRGEQY. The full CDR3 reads CASSLSRGGRGEQYF.

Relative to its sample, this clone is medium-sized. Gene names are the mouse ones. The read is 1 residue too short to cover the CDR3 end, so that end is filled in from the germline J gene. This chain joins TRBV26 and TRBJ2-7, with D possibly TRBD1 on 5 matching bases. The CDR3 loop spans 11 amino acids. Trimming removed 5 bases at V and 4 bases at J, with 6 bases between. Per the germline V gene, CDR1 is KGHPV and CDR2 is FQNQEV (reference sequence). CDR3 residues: CASSSGYEQYF. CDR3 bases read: TGTGCCAGCAGTTCAGGGTATGAACAGTAC.

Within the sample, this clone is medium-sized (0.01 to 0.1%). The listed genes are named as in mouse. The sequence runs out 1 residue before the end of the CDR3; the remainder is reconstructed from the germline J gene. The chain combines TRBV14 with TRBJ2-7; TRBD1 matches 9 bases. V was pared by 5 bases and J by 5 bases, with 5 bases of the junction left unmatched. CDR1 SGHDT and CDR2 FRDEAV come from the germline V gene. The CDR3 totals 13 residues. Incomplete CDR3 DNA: TGTGCCAGCAGCCCCGGGACAGGGCATGAACAGTAC. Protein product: CASSPGTGHEQY. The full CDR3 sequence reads CASSPGTGHEQYF.

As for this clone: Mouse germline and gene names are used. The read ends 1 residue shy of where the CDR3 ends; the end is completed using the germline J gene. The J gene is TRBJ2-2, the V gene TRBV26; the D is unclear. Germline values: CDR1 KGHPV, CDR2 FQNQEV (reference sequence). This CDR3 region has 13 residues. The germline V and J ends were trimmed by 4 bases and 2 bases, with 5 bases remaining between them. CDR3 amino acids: CASSPGNTGQLYF. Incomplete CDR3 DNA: TGTGCCAGCAGTCCGGGGAACACCGGGCAGCTCTAC.

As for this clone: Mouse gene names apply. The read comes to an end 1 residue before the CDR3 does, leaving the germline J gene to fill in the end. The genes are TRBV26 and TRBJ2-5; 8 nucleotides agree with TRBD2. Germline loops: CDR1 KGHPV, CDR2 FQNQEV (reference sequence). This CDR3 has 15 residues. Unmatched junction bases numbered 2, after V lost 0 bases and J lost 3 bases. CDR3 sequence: CASSLSRTGQDTQYF. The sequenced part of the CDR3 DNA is TGTGCCAGCAGTCTGTCGAGGACTGGGCAAGACACCCAGTAC.

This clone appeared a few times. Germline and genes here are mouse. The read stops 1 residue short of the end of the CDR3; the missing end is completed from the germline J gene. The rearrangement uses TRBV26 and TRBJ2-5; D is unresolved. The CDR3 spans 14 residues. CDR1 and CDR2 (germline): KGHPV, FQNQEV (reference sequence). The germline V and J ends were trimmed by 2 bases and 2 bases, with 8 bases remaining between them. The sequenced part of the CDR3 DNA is TGTGCCAGCAGTCTGGGGGTGGGCCAAGACACCCAGTAC. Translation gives CASSLGVGQDTQY. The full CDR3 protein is CASSLGVGQDTQYF.

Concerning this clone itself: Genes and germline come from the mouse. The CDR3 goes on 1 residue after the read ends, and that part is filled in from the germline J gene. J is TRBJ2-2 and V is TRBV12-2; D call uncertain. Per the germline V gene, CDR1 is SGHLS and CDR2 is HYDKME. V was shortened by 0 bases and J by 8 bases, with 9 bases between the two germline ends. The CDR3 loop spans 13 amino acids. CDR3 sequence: CASSLEGRGQLYF. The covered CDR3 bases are TGTGCCAGCTCTCTCGAGGGCAGGGGGCAGCTCTAC.

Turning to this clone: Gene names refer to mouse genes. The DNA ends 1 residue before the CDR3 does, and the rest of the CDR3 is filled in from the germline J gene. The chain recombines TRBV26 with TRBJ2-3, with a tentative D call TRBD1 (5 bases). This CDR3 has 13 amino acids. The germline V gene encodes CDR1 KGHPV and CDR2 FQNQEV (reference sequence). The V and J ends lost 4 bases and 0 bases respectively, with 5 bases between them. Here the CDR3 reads CASSRTSAETLYF. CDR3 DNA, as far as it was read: TGTGCCAGCAGTCGGACAAGTGCAGAAACGCTGTAT.

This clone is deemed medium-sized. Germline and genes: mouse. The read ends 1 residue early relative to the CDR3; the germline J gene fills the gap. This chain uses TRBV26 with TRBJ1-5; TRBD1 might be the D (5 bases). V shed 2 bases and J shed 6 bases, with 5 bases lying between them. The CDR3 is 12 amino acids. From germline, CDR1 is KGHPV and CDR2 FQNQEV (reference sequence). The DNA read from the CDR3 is TGTGCCAGCAGTCTGGGGGGCCAGGCTCCGCTT. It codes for CASSLGGQAPL. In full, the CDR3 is CASSLGGQAPLF.

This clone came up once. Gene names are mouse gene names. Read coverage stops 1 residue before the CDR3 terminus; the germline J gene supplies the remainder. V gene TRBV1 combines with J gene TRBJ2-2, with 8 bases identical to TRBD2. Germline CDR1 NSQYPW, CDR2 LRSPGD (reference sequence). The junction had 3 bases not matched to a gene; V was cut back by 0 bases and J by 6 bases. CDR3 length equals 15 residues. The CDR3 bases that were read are TGCACCTGCAGTGCAGATAGGGGGGGGCCCGGGCAGCTCTAC. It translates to CTCSADRGGPGQLY. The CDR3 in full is CTCSADRGGPGQLYF.

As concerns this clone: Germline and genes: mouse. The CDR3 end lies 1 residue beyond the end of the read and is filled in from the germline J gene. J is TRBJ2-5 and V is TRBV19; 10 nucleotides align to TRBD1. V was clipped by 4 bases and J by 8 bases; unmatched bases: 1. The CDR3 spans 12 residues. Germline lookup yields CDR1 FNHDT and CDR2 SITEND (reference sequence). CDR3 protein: CASSGQGGTQYF. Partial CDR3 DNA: TGTGCCAGCAGTGGACAGGGGGGCACCCAGTAC. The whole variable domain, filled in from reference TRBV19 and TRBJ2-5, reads GGIITQTPKFLIGQEGQKLTLKCQQNFNHDTMYWYRQDSGKGLRLIYYSITENDLQKGDLSEGYDASREKKSSFSLTVTSAQKNEMAVFLCASSGQGGTQYFGPGTRLLVL.

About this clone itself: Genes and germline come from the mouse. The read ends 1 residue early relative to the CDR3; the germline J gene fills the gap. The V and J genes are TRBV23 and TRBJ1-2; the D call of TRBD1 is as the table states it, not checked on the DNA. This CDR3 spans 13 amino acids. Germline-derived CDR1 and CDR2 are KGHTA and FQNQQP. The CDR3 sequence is CSSSQLQGPDYTF. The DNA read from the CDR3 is TGCTCCAGCAGTCAATTACAGGGACCCGACTACACC. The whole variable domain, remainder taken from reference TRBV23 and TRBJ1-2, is DAAVTQKPRYLIKMKGQEAEMKCIPEKGHTAVFWYQQKQSKELKFLIYFQNQQPLDQIDMVKERFSAVCPSSSLCSLGIRTCEAEDSALYLCSSSQLQGPDYTFGSGTRLLVI.

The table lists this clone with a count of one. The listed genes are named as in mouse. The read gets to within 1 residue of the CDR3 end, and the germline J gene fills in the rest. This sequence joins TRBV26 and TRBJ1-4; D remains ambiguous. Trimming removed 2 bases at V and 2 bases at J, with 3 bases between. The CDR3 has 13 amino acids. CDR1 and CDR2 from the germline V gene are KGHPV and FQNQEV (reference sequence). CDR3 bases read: TGTGCCAGCAGTCTGGGCTCCAACGAAAGATTATTT. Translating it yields CASSLGSNERLF. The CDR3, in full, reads CASSLGSNERLFF. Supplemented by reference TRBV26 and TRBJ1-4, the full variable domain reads NSKVIQTPRYLVKGQGQKAKMRCIPEKGHPVVFWYQQNKNNEFKFLINFQNQEVLQQIDMTEKRFSAECPSNSPCSLEIQSSEAGDSALYLCASSLGSNERLFFGHGTKLSVL.